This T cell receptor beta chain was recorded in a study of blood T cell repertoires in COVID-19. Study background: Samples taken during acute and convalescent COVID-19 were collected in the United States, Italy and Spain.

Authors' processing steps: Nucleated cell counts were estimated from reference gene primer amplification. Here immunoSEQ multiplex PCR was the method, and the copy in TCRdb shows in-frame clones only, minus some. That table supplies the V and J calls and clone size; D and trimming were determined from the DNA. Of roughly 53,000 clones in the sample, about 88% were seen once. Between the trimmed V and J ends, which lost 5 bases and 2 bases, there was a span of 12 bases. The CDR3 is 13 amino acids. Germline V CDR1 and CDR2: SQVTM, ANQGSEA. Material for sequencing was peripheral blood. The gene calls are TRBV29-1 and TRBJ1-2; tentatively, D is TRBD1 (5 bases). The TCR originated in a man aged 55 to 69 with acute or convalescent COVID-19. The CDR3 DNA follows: TGCAGCGTTAGACAGACAGACAACTATGGCTACACCTTC. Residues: CSVRQTDNYGYTF.